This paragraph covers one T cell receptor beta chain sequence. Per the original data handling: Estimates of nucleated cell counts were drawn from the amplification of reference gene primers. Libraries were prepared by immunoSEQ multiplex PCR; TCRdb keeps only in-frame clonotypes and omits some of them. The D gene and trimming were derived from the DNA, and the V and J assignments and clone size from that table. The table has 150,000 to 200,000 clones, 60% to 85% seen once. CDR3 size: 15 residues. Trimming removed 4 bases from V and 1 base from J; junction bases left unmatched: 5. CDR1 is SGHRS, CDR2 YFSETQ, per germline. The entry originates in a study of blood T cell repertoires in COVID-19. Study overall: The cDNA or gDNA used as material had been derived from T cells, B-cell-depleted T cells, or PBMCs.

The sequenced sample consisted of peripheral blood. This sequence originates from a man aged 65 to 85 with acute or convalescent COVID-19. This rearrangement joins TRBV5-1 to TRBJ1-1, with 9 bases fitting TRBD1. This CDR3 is CASSPRQGENTEAFF. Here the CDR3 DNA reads TGCGCCAGCAGCCCAAGACAGGGGGAGAACACTGAAGCTTTCTTT.